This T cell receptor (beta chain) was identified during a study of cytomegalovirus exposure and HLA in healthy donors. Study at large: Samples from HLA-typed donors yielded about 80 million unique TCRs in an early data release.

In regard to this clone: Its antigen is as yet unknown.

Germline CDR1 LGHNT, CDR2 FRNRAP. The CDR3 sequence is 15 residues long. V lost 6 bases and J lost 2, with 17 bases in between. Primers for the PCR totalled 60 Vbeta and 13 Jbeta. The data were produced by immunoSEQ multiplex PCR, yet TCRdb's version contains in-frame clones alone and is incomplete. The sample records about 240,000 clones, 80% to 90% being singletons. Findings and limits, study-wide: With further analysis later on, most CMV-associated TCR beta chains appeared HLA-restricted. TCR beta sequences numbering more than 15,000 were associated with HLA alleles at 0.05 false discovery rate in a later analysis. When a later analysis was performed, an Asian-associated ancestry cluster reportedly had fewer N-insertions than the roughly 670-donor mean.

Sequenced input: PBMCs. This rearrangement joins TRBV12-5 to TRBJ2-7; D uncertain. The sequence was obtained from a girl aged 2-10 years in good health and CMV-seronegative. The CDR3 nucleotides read TGTGCTAGTGGCCCCCGTAGAGGCTTAACCTACGAGCAGTACTTC. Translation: CASGPRRGLTYEQYF.